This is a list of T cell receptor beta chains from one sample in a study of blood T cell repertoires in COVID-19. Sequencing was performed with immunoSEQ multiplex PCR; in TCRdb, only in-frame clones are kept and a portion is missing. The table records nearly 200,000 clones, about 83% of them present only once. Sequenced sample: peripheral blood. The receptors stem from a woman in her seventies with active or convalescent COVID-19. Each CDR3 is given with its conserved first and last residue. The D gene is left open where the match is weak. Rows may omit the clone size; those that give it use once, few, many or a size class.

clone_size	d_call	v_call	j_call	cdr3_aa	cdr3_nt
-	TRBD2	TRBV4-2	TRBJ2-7	CASSQGTSGDYEQYF	TGTGCCAGCAGCCAAGGGACTAGCGGGGACTACGAGCAGTACTTC
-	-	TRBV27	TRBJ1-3	CASSLRCRVGHLTGNTIYF	TGTGCCAGCAGTTTAAGGTGCAGGGTTGGCCATTTGACTGGAAACACCATATATTTT
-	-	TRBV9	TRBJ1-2	CASSEEGQIASYGYTF	TGTGCCAGCAGCGAGGAAGGACAGATAGCCTCGTATGGCTACACCTTC
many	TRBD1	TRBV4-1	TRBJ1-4	CASSTRGSGRHETRYRAEKLFF	TGCGCCAGCAGCACCAGGGGGTCAGGGCGCCATGAAACCAGGTATCGGGCTGAAAAACTGTTTTTT
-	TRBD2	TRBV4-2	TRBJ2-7	CASSQVGSGRSYEQYF	TGTGCCAGCAGCCAAGTTGGTAGCGGGAGATCCTACGAGCAGTACTTC
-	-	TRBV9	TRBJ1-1	CASSVAPGNTEAFF	TGTGCCAGCAGCGTAGCGCCGGGGAACACTGAAGCTTTCTTT
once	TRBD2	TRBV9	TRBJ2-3	CASSFSGRGGDTQYF	TGTGCCAGCAGCTTTAGCGGGAGGGGTGGAGATACGCAGTATTTT
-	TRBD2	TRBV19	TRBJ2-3	CASSKMTSASTDTQYF	TGTGCCAGTAGTAAAATGACTAGCGCTAGCACAGATACGCAGTATTTT
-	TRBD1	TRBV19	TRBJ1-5	CASRDHRGNQPQHF	TGTGCCAGTAGGGACCACAGGGGAAATCAGCCCCAGCATTTT
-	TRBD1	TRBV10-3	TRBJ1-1	CAISGSPGQGDTEAFF	TGTGCCATCAGTGGATCTCCGGGACAGGGAGACACTGAAGCTTTCTTT
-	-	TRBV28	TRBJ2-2	CASSLSYPGELFF	TGTGCCAGCAGTTTATCGTATCCCGGGGAGCTGTTTTTT
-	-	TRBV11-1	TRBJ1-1	CASSLVRGNTEAFF	TGTGCCAGCAGCTTGGTTCGGGGAAACACTGAAGCTTTCTTT
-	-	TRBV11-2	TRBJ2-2	CASSLGDGRLTGELFF	TGTGCCAGCAGCTTAGGCGACGGGAGATTGACCGGGGAGCTGTTTTTT
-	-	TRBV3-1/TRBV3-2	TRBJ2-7	CASSLKTNSYEQYF	TGTGCCAGCAGCCTTAAGACAAATAGCTACGAGCAGTACTTC
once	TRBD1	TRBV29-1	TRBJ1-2	CSVRDRVYGYTF	TGCAGCGTTCGGGACAGGGTCTATGGCTACACCTTC
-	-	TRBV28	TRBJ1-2	CASSLPGGRLGYTF	TGTGCCAGCAGTTTGCCGGGAGGGAGGCTAGGCTACACCTTC